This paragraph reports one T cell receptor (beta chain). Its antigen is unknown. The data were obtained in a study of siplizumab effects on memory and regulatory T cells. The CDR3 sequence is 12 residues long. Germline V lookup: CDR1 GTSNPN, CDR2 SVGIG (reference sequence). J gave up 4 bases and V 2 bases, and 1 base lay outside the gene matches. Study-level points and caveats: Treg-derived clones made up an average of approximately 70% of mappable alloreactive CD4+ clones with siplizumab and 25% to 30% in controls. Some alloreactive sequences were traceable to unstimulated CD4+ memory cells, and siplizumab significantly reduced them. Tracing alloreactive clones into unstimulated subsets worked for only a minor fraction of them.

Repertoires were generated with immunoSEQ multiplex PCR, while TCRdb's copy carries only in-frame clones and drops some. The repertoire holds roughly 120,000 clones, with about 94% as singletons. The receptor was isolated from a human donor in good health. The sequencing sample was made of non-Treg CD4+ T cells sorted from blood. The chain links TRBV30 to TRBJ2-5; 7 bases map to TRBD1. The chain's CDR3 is CAWSPGGETQYF. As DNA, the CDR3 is TGTGCCTGGAGTCCAGGGGGAGAGACCCAGTACTTC.